The clone carrying this T cell receptor (beta chain) was seen once. This could be a read error, since a much larger clone is one nucleotide away. The CDR3 does not end in the conserved phenylalanine or tryptophan, so this is likely a read error. This entry comes from a study of regulatory T cells in long-lasting Graves disease. Building the TCR beta libraries relied on iRepertoire HTBI primers, and CDR3 regions underwent Arm-PCR. One entry per CDR3 protein results from TCRdb running MiXCR on the multiplex PCR reads. The sample records some 600,000 distinct CDR3 sequences, roughly 16% being singletons. Time point described: newly diagnosed GD, antithyroid drugs for less than 3 months. Preparation of the TCR library used RNA extracted from PBMCs. From germline, CDR1 is MDHEN and CDR2 SYDVKM. CDR3 size: 15 residues. J lost 10 bases, V lost 5 bases, and 14 bases had no gene match. These same data were also listed under a study on T cells in Graves' hyperthyroidism and ophthalmopathy. That paper adds: Patients were aged 18 to 65, had disease duration under 2 months, and had newly diagnosed hyperthyroidism. HTBI primers drove first-round RT-PCR of the TCR CDR3.

This clonotype was sampled from a man in his late teens or twenties with Graves disease. The sequencing used peripheral blood mononuclear cells (PBMCs), collected at new diagnosis, from a patient treated with antithyroid drugs. The chain joins TRBV28 to TRBJ2-1; 7 nucleotides match TRBD1. The CDR3 region has the DNA TGTGCCAGCAGTCCCCAGGGGGAGAGCGTCGCCGAGCAGTTCCTC. As protein: CASSPQGESVAEQFL.